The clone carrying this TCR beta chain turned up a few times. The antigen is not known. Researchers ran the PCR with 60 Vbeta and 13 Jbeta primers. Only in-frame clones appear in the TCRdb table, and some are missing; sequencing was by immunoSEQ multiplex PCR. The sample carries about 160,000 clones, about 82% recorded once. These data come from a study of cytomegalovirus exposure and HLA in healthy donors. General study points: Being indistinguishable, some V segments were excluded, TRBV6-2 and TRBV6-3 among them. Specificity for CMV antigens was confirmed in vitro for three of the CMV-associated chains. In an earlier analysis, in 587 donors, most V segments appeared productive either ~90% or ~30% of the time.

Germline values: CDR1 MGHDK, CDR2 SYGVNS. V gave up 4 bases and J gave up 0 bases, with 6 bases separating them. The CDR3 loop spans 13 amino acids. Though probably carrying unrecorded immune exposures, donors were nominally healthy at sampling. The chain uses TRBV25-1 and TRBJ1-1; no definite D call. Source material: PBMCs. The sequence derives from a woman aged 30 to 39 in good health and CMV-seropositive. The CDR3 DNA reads TGTGCCAGCAGTGTCGGGGTGAACACTGAAGCTTTCTTT. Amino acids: CASSVGVNTEAFF.